One and the same sample provided the 19 T cell receptor beta chains below, sequenced in a study of T cell repertoires in cytomegalovirus infection. TCRdb called the reads again in MiXCR, with one record for every CDR3 protein. The sample lists 450,000 to 550,000 distinct CDR3 sequences, about 15% seen once, with under 30% in the top ten. Sequenced input: CD8+ T cells from PBMCs. The receptor source for this set is a human donor in good health (CMV status not recorded). Some clones in this sample may be carry-over from other donors' samples.

The V and J genes are TRBV10-2 and TRBJ2-7; D unclear. Between the trimmed V and J ends, which lost 4 bases and 0 bases, there was a span of 13 bases. The CDR3 loop spans 15 amino acids. CDR1 and CDR2 from the germline V gene are WSHSY and SAAADI. This CDR3 is CASSASEAPSYEQYF. The CDR3 bases are TGCGCCAGCAGTGCGTCAGAGGCCCCCTCCTACGAGCAGTACTTC.

This clonotype was counted many times. The chain links TRBV7-8 to TRBJ2-7; D may match TRBD1 or TRBD2 (5 bases each). Germline assignment: CDR1 SGHVS and CDR2 FQNEAQ. The CDR3 runs 15 residues. Trimming removed 4 bases from V and 4 bases from J, with 17 bases in between. The CDR3 nucleotides are TGTGCCAGCAGCTCTATGGCCGGGACGGAATACGAGCAGTACTTC. This codes for CASSSMAGTEYEQYF.

The V call is TRBV28, the J call TRBJ2-6, with TRBD1 as a possible D gene (5 bases). CDR1 is MDHEN and CDR2 is SYDVKM in the germline V gene. V dropped 6 bases and J dropped 2 bases, with 20 bases sitting between them. CDR3 length equals 18 residues. CDR3 region: CASRDLQEPSAGANVLTF. CDR3 in DNA: TGTGCCAGCAGGGATTTACAGGAACCCTCTGCTGGGGCCAACGTCCTGACTTTC. The full variable domain, in which reference TRBV28 and TRBJ2-6 provide the parts outside the CDR3, is DVKVTQSSRYLVKRTGEKVFLECVQDMDHENMFWYRQDPGLGLRLIYFSYDVKMKEKGDIPEGYSVSREKKERFSLILESASTNQTSMYLCASRDLQEPSAGANVLTFGAGSRLTVL.

Of note for this clonotype: A much larger clone lies a single base off, so this may be a read error. The genes are TRBV6-5 and TRBJ2-2; unclear D gene. The CDR3 is 12 amino acids. Trimming left V 0 bases short and J 7 bases short, with 3 bases between. Germline V gene lookup returns CDR1 MNHEY and CDR2 SVGAGI. The CDR3: CASSYSVGELFF. DNA of the CDR3: TGTGCCAGCAGTTACTCGGTCGGGGAGCTGTTTTTT.

The chain is built from TRBV19 and TRBJ2-5, with 11 bases that match TRBD2. The junction had 11 bases not matched to a gene; V was cut back by 6 bases and J by 2 bases. CDR1 LNHDA and CDR2 SQIVND come from the germline V gene (reference sequence). The CDR3 length is 17 residues. The CDR3 sequence is CASRDETSGDLQETQYF. In nucleotides, the CDR3 is TGTGCCAGTAGAGACGAGACTAGCGGGGACCTACAAGAGACCCAGTACTTC.

The genes are TRBV18 and TRBJ1-6; 8 bases agree with TRBD1. This CDR3 has 15 amino acids. Germline CDR1 reads KGHSH; CDR2 reads LQKENI. V was clipped by 4 bases and J by 5 bases; unmatched bases: 4. As DNA, the CDR3 is TGTGCCAGCTCACAGACAGGGGAAAATAATTCACCCCTCCACTTT. Translating gives CASSQTGENNSPLHF.

This clonotype was recorded a few times. This chain links TRBV9 with TRBJ1-1; D not certain. V lost 4 bases to trimming and J lost 0 bases, with 13 bases between them. The CDR3 is 15 amino acids. In germline, CDR1 is SGDLS, CDR2 YYNGEE. This CDR3 is CASSPPLGLNTEAFF. Here the CDR3 DNA reads TGTGCCAGCAGCCCCCCCCTCGGGTTGAACACTGAAGCTTTCTTT.

The V call is TRBV7-8, the J call TRBJ2-2; tentative D call: TRBD1 (8 bases). V was clipped by 5 bases and J by 6 bases, with 16 bases between them. The germline CDR1 and CDR2 sequences are SGHVS and FQNEAQ. The CDR3 sequence is 15 residues long. DNA for the CDR3: TGTGCCAGCAGCCCCCGGACAGGGAGGGCCGGGGAGCTGTTTTTT. It translates to CASSPRTGRAGELFF.

V gene TRBV29-1 combines with J gene TRBJ2-1; 10 positions agree with TRBD1. Germline V gives CDR1 SQVTM, CDR2 ANQGSEA. Unmatched junction bases numbered 4, after V lost 4 bases and J lost 10 bases. CDR3 length: 12 amino acids. This CDR3 is CSVGGQGKEQFF. The CDR3 bases are TGCAGCGTTGGGGGACAGGGGAAAGAGCAGTTCTTC.

The table lists this clonotype with a few counts. The rearrangement links TRBV28 to TRBJ1-1; D not resolved. The CDR3 loop spans 15 amino acids. Deletions cut 3 bases from V and 7 bases from J, with 18 bases between. Looked up from germline, CDR1 is MDHEN and CDR2 is SYDVKM. The CDR3 reads CASSFRPLKKVEAFF. CDR3 nucleotides: TGTGCCAGCAGTTTTCGACCGCTAAAGAAGGTTGAAGCTTTCTTT.

V usage is TRBV7-9 and J usage is TRBJ2-6, with 8 positions matching TRBD1. V was pared by 4 bases and J by 5 bases, with 13 bases of the junction left unmatched. The germline V gene encodes CDR1 SEHNR and CDR2 FQNEAQ (reference sequence). CDR3 length: 18 residues. CDR3 residues: CASSSPTGGTSRANVLTF. The DNA for the CDR3 is TGTGCCAGCAGCTCCCCCACAGGGGGTACCTCGCGGGCCAACGTCCTGACTTTC.

In this sample, this clonotype turned up many times. This chain connects TRBV27 to TRBJ2-7, with no clear D. Trimming removed 0 bases at V and 0 bases at J, with 12 bases between. Germline CDR1 is MNHEY and CDR2 is SMNVEV (reference sequence). CDR3 length: 16 amino acids. CDR3 loop: CASSLSFQASSYEQYF. CDR3 nucleotide sequence: TGTGCCAGCAGTTTATCGTTCCAGGCGAGCTCCTACGAGCAGTACTTC.

This clonotype was recorded many times. The chain combines TRBV7-6 with TRBJ2-1, with D perhaps matching TRBD2 (5 bases). The CDR3 spans 15 residues. Between the trimmed V and J ends, which lost 1 base and 8 bases, there was a span of 15 bases. Germline assignment: CDR1 SGHVS and CDR2 FNYEAQ. Here the CDR3 reads CASSLVGGGGDEQFF. In nucleotides, the CDR3 is TGTGCCAGCAGCTTAGTGGGTGGAGGTGGCGATGAGCAGTTCTTC.

The genes are TRBV20-1 and TRBJ2-7; no definite D call. Germline CDR1 and CDR2: DFQATT and SNEGSKA (reference sequence). This CDR3 comprises 14 residues. Trimming left V 6 bases short and J 6 bases short, with 21 bases between. The CDR3 is CSAPLKRPPLEQYF. CDR3 in DNA: TGCAGTGCCCCCCTCAAGCGTCCGCCCCTCGAGCAGTACTTC.

This clonotype showed up many times. This chain uses TRBV7-2 with TRBJ1-2; 8 bases are a match to TRBD1. Unmatched junction bases numbered 7, after V lost 2 bases and J lost 2 bases. CDR1 is SGHTA, CDR2 FQGNSA, per germline. This CDR3 has 16 residues. The CDR3 DNA reads TGTGCCAGCAGCTTACAGACAGGGGACATGAACTATGGCTACACCTTC. It specifies CASSLQTGDMNYGYTF.

This clonotype was picked up a small number of times. The chain is built from TRBV27 and TRBJ2-7, with 8 positions matching TRBD1. Per germline, CDR1 MNHEY and CDR2 SMNVEV (reference sequence). J was trimmed by 2 bases and V by 3 bases; bases with no gene match: 12. The CDR3 totals 17 residues. CDR3 region: CASSFGPPGGSTYEQYF. The CDR3 DNA reads as TGTGCCAGCAGTTTTGGTCCCCCAGGGGGCTCCACCTACGAGCAGTACTTC.

DNA for the CDR3: TGCGCCAGCAGTGAGTCTGGGCAGTCCGGGGAGCTGTTTTTT. It specifies CASSESGQSGELFF. This rearrangement joins TRBV10-1 to TRBJ2-2; D is undetermined. Germline V gene lookup returns CDR1 WNHNN and CDR2 SYGVQD (reference sequence). V was cut by 0 bases and J by 6 bases, with 8 bases left in between. The CDR3 has 14 amino acids.

This clonotype has ten or more counts. The chain has TRBV19 and TRBJ1-5; 10 bases fit TRBD1. The CDR3 has 16 residues. Germline assignment: CDR1 LNHDA and CDR2 SQIVND (reference sequence). Trimming cost V 6 bases and J 3 bases; bases outside gene matches: 8. This CDR3 reads CASREDRGLNNQPQHF. For the CDR3, the DNA is TGTGCCAGTAGGGAGGACAGGGGGTTGAACAATCAGCCCCAGCATTTT.

Ten or more counts support this clonotype. The chain couples TRBV12-3 or TRBV12-4 to TRBJ1-2; 7 bases match TRBD1. The CDR3 totals 12 residues. J was trimmed by 3 bases and V by 8 bases; bases with no gene match: 3. For the CDR3, the DNA is TGTGCCAGCGGGACAGTCGACTATGGCTACACCTTC. Protein: CASGTVDYGYTF.